The 11 T cell receptor beta chains presented below share a single source sample, sequenced in a study of T cell responses to AZD1222 COVID-19 vaccine. Some clones are missing from TCRdb's copy, which holds only in-frame ones; the method was immunoSEQ multiplex PCR. The sample contains 100,000 or so clones, roughly 83% of which appear only once. Sequencing was performed on peripheral blood, taken on day 0 of AZD1222 vaccination. These receptors were collected from an adult in good health.

This clone occurred once. This chain links TRBV7-8 with TRBJ1-1; TRBD1 matches 7 bases. Germline trimming cut 4 bases from V and 5 bases from J; bases unmatched to any gene: 4. CDR3 length: 13 amino acids. Germline assignment: CDR1 SGHVS and CDR2 FQNEAQ. The CDR3 protein is CASSSRQGTEAFF. The CDR3 DNA sequence: TGTGCCAGCAGCTCCCGACAGGGAACTGAAGCTTTCTTT.

The V call is TRBV7-7, the J call TRBJ2-2; 8 nucleotides match TRBD2. The V and J ends lost 5 bases and 2 bases, in that order; junction bases with no gene match: 7. Germline-derived CDR1 and CDR2 are SSHAT and FNYEAQ (reference sequence). The CDR3 loop spans 16 amino acids. CDR3 DNA sequence: TGTGCCAGCAGCCCGCAGAGCGGGAGAAACACCGGGGAGCTGTTTTTT. Protein: CASSPQSGRNTGELFF.

The V gene is TRBV12-3 or TRBV12-4, the J gene TRBJ2-2; D is unclear. The CDR3 is made up of 13 amino acids. V was cut by 5 bases and J by 2 bases, with 6 bases left in between. The CDR3 bases are TGTGCCAGCAGTAGAGGAAACACCGGGGAGCTGTTTTTT. As protein: CASSRGNTGELFF.

The V and J genes are TRBV3-1 (or the pseudogene TRBV3-2) and TRBJ1-1; no clear D. V gave up 1 base and J gave up 6 bases, with 3 bases separating them. The CDR3 totals 11 residues. The germline V gene has CDR1 LGHDT and CDR2 YNNKEL (reference sequence). The CDR3 sequence is CASSQGAEAFF. CDR3 bases: TGTGCCAGCAGCCAAGGGGCTGAAGCTTTCTTT.

V and J are TRBV6-2 or TRBV6-3 and TRBJ1-6, with D uncertain. Trimming took 5 bases from V and 8 from J, leaving 10 bases between them. There are 13 residues in the CDR3. CDR1 and CDR2 from the germline V gene are MNHEY and SVGEGT. This CDR3 is CASSRLGDSPLHF. The CDR3 nucleotides are TGTGCCAGCAGTCGCCTGGGTGATTCACCCCTCCACTTT.

This rearrangement joins TRBV10-2 to TRBJ2-3; 7 bases map to TRBD1. Germline CDR1 reads WSHSY; CDR2 reads SAAADI. This CDR3 has 18 residues. V was pared by 0 bases and J by 0 bases, with 9 bases of the junction left unmatched. The CDR3 bases are TGCGCCAGCAGTGAGTCGAGGACAGGCCAGACCAGCACAGATACGCAGTATTTT. As protein: CASSESRTGQTSTDTQYF.

This clone was recorded once. Its ends do not fully match the called genes, so a read error is possible. The CDR3 loop reads CASSIRQQETQYF. The CDR3 coding sequence is TGTGCTAGCAGCATCCGACAGCAAGAGACCCAGTACTTC. The chain employs TRBV7-7 and TRBJ2-5, with D possibly TRBD1 on 5 matching bases. This CDR3 is built from 13 residues. CDR1 and CDR2 (germline): SSHAT, FNYEAQ (reference sequence).

V usage is TRBV6-1 and J usage is TRBJ2-7; D unclear. V lost 0 bases, J lost 4 bases, and 10 bases lay in between. CDR1 MNHNS and CDR2 SASEGT come from the germline V gene. The CDR3 has 14 residues. CDR3 sequence: CASSEADLSYEQYV. The CDR3 DNA follows: TGTGCCAGCAGTGAAGCTGACCTATCTTACGAGCAGTACGTC.

This chain joins TRBV30 and TRBJ1-3; D is possibly TRBD1 (6 bases). Trimming shortened V by 3 bases and J by 2 bases, and 8 bases separated the two germline ends. The CDR3 contains 13 residues. CDR1 GTSNPN and CDR2 SVGIG come from the germline V gene (reference sequence). The CDR3, as DNA: TGTGCCTGGAGCCGACAGGCTGGAAACACCATATATTTT. Its translation: CAWSRQAGNTIYF.

The chain couples TRBV19 to TRBJ2-3; TRBD1 aligns across 8 bases. There are 15 residues in the CDR3. The V segment lost 4 bases and the J segment 2 bases; nucleotides outside the gene matches: 5. Germline CDR1 reads LNHDA; CDR2 reads SQIVND (reference sequence). CDR3 in amino acids: CASSRGTGNTDTQYF. CDR3 DNA: TGTGCCAGTAGTAGGGGGACAGGAAACACAGATACGCAGTATTTT.

The chain joins TRBV4-1 to TRBJ2-1; maybe TRBD1 (6 bases). The CDR3 contains 17 residues. Per germline, CDR1 MGHRA and CDR2 YSYEKL. The V gene lost 0 bases and the J gene lost 11 bases, with 23 bases spanning the gap. The CDR3 region has the DNA TGCGCCAGCAGCCAAGAAGTGGGGGCACTACTCGGGATAAAGCAGTTCTTC. Translated, it gives CASSQEVGALLGIKQFF.